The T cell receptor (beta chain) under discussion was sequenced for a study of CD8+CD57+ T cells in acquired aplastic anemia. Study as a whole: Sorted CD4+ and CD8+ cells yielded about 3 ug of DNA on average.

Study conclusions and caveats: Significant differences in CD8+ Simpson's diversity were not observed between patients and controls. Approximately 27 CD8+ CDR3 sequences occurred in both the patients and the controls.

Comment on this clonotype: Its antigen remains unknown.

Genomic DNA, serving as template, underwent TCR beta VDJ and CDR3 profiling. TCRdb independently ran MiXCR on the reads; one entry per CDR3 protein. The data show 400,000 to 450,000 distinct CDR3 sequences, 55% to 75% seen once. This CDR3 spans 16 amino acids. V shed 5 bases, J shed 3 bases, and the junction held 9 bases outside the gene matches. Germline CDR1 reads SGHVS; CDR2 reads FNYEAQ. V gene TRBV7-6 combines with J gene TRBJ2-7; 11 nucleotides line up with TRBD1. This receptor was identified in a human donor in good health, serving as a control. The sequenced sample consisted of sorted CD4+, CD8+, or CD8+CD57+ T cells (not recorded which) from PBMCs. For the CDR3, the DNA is TGTGCCAGCAGCGCGGGACAGGGGGTCCCCTACTACGAGCAGTACTTC. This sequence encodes CASSAGQGVPYYEQYF.